The 21 T cell receptor beta chains below were found in one sample sequenced in a study of Ad26.COV2.S vaccination and SARS-CoV-2 variants. Assay used: immunoSEQ multiplex PCR; TCRdb lists only in-frame clones, some missing. The sample consists of more than 300,000 clones, 75% to 90% of them appearing once. The treatment here: some 19 received Ad26.COV2.S at low or high dose, single or two shots; about 5 received placebo; per-sample allocation not given. Collection of the samples took place on day 63 after the first injection of vaccine or placebo. The sample here was peripheral blood, taken in a trial of Ad26.COV2.S vaccine versus placebo. Source of these receptors: a person between 18 and 65 years old who received the Ad26.COV2.S COVID-19 vaccine or a placebo.

The V gene is TRBV7-9, the J gene TRBJ2-1; no definite D call. Germline-derived CDR1 and CDR2 are SEHNR and FQNEAQ (reference sequence). V lost 1 base to trimming and J lost 0 bases, with 7 bases between them. The CDR3 has 15 residues. The CDR3 sequence: CASSLVRVSYNEQFF. The CDR3 region has the DNA TGTGCCAGCAGCTTAGTTAGGGTCTCCTACAATGAGCAGTTCTTC.

The chain recombines TRBV7-9 with TRBJ1-3, with unresolved D. The CDR3 runs 16 residues. The V end was cut by 2 bases, the J end by 0 bases, with 11 bases between. The germline CDR1 and CDR2 sequences are SEHNR and FQNEAQ (reference sequence). CDR3: CASSLQATSSGNTIYF. CDR3 bases: TGTGCCAGCAGCTTACAGGCTACCAGCTCTGGAAACACCATATATTTT. Complete variable domain (other parts from reference TRBV7-9 and TRBJ1-3): DTGVSQNPRHKITKRGQNVTFRCDPISEHNRLYWYRQTLGQGPEFLTYFQNEAQLEKSRLLSDRFSAERPKGSFSTLEIQRTEQGDSAMYLCASSLQATSSGNTIYFGEGSWLTVV.

The V and J genes are TRBV19 and TRBJ2-7; the D gene could be TRBD1 or TRBD2 (5 bases each). Germline V gene data show CDR1 as LNHDA and CDR2 as SQIVND (reference sequence). The CDR3 is 13 amino acids. The V end was cut by 4 bases, the J end by 4 bases, with 11 bases between. The CDR3, as DNA: TGTGCCAGTAGTAGGGGGACGTCGTACGAGCAGTACTTC. Translated: CASSRGTSYEQYF.

This chain uses TRBV28 with TRBJ1-4; D may be TRBD1 (5 bases). The CDR3 runs 15 residues. Germline V gives CDR1 MDHEN, CDR2 SYDVKM. Trimming took 5 bases from V and 7 from J, leaving 17 bases between them. The CDR3 region is CASSPPGRSREKLFF. The CDR3 DNA sequence: TGTGCCAGCAGTCCACCGGGACGGTCTCGTGAAAAACTGTTTTTT.

A note on this clone: Other DNA sequences within the sample encode an identical CDR3. The chain employs TRBV18 and TRBJ1-1; tentatively, D is TRBD1 (5 bases). CDR3 length: 14 amino acids. Germline CDR1 reads KGHSH; CDR2 reads LQKENI. The V end lost 3 bases, the J end lost 4 bases, and 12 bases lay between the germline ends. The CDR3 bases are TGTGCCAGCTCACCCGGGGGAAGGGGCACTGAAGCTTTCTTT. The encoded protein is CASSPGGRGTEAFF.

The chain has TRBV20-1 and TRBJ1-2; D is possibly TRBD1 (5 bases). Trimming pared 3 bases from V and 4 bases from J, leaving 15 bases between. CDR1 is DFQATT and CDR2 is SNEGSKA in the germline V gene (reference sequence). CDR3 length: 14 amino acids. In DNA form, the CDR3 reads TGCAGTGCTAGTATAGGGGACTCAGCCTATGGCTACACCTTC. Protein: CSASIGDSAYGYTF.

This clone has just one count. V gene TRBV3-1 (or the pseudogene TRBV3-2) combines with J gene TRBJ1-3; D is undetermined. V lost 3 bases, J lost 2 bases, and 11 bases lay in between. Germline loops: CDR1 LGHDT, CDR2 YNNKEL (reference sequence). The CDR3 covers 15 residues. The CDR3 loop reads CASSQIRGAGNTIYF. CDR3 DNA: TGTGCCAGCAGCCAGATACGGGGAGCTGGAAACACCATATATTTT.

V gene TRBV6-5 combines with J gene TRBJ2-3; the D is unclear. V was clipped by 5 bases and J by 2 bases, with 2 bases between them. Germline CDR1 and CDR2: MNHEY and SVGAGI. CDR3 length: 11 residues. As DNA, the CDR3 is TGTGCCAGCAGTAACACAGATACGCAGTATTTT. Encoded protein: CASSNTDTQYF.

In its sample, this clone was seen once. V and J are TRBV11-2 and TRBJ2-3, with a weak D call TRBD2 (5 bases). The germline V gene encodes CDR1 SGHAT and CDR2 FQNNGV. Trimming stripped 5 bases from V and 6 bases from J, with 12 bases between. The CDR3 totals 13 residues. CDR3 region: CASSRPAEDTQYF. CDR3 sequence (DNA): TGTGCCAGCAGCCGGCCAGCGGAGGATACGCAGTATTTT.

The V gene is TRBV12-5, the J gene TRBJ2-7; tentative D call: TRBD2 (6 bases). The V gene's germline CDR1 is LGHNT and CDR2 FRNRAP. V lost 7 bases and J 5 bases, leaving 18 bases between the germline ends. This CDR3 has 14 residues. The CDR3, as DNA: TGTGCTAGTGCCCGGAGGGGCCAGGGTCACGAGCAGTACTTC. Translated, it gives CASARRGQGHEQYF.

DNA of the CDR3: TGTGCCAGCAGCTTATCCAGGGAGACAGATACGCAGTATTTT. This translates into CASSLSRETDTQYF. The chain couples TRBV7-9 to TRBJ2-3, with D perhaps assigned TRBD1 or TRBD2 (5 bases each). The V end lost 2 bases, the J end lost 3 bases, and 9 bases lay between the germline ends. The CDR3 sequence is 14 residues long. Per germline, CDR1 SEHNR and CDR2 FQNEAQ (reference sequence). Full variable domain (remainder filled in from reference TRBV7-9 and TRBJ2-3): DTGVSQNPRHKITKRGQNVTFRCDPISEHNRLYWYRQTLGQGPEFLTYFQNEAQLEKSRLLSDRFSAERPKGSFSTLEIQRTEQGDSAMYLCASSLSRETDTQYFGPGTRLTVL.

This clone occurred a few times. The chain couples TRBV12-3 or TRBV12-4 to TRBJ2-7; unclear D gene. This CDR3 is built from 12 residues. V lost 3 bases to trimming and J lost 5 bases, with 8 bases between them. The CDR3 DNA reads TGTGCCAGCAGTTTTTCAGGAAACGAGCAGTACTTC. It codes for CASSFSGNEQYF.

This clone was found once. The chain combines TRBV7-9 with TRBJ2-2, with TRBD1 identical over 9 bases. Trimming at V came to 11 bases and at J to 3 bases, leaving 10 bases not matched to a gene. Germline V gene sequence: CDR1 SEHNR, CDR2 FQNEAQ (reference sequence). The CDR3 runs 15 residues. CDR3 sequence: CAGLQGAQDTGELFF. Written as DNA, the CDR3 is TGTGCCGGACTACAGGGGGCGCAGGACACCGGGGAGCTGTTTTTT.

The rearrangement uses TRBV5-1 and TRBJ1-1; a weak D match, TRBD1 (6 bases). V was shortened by 7 bases and J by 3 bases, with 16 bases between the two germline ends. This CDR3 contains 14 residues. The germline CDR1 and CDR2 sequences are SGHRS and YFSETQ. The CDR3 sequence: CASRGGAEDTEAFF. The CDR3 DNA is TGCGCCAGCCGGGGGGGGGCTGAGGACACTGAAGCTTTCTTT.

The gene calls are TRBV24-1 and TRBJ2-3; 8 positions match TRBD1. Germline CDR1 and CDR2: KGHDR and SFDVKD. The CDR3 loop spans 16 amino acids. V lost 1 base and J lost 2; bases outside the gene matches: 4. The DNA for the CDR3 is TGTGCCACCAGTGATTTCGGGACAGGACTCACAGATACGCAGTATTTT. Translating gives CATSDFGTGLTDTQYF.

This clone was detected once. J is TRBJ1-1 and V is TRBV7-9; TRBD1 aligns across 7 bases. Germline V gives CDR1 SEHNR, CDR2 FQNEAQ (reference sequence). The ends lost 4 bases at V and 2 bases at J; junction bases unmatched: 4. This CDR3 is 14 amino acids long. The CDR3 DNA sequence: TGTGCCAGCAGCTCTGGACAGGTAAACACTGAAGCTTTCTTT. Its translation: CASSSGQVNTEAFF.

V gene TRBV7-2 combines with J gene TRBJ1-1, with D unclear. The ends were cut back, 1 base at V and 0 bases at J, with 9 bases in the middle. The CDR3 covers 15 residues. Germline values: CDR1 SGHTA, CDR2 FQGNSA. The DNA for the CDR3 is TGTGCCAGCAGCTTAGATCAGAAATTGAACACTGAAGCTTTCTTT. It specifies CASSLDQKLNTEAFF.

The rearrangement links TRBV18 to TRBJ2-1; D not certain. Germline loops: CDR1 KGHSH, CDR2 LQKENI. The V gene lost 0 bases and the J gene lost 4 bases, with 4 bases spanning the gap. The CDR3 has 13 amino acids. CDR3 residues: CASSPPRYNEQFF. CDR3 coding DNA: TGTGCCAGCTCACCACCACGATACAATGAGCAGTTCTTC.

This sequence joins TRBV19 and TRBJ1-6; 9 nucleotides align to TRBD1. V was clipped by 4 bases and J by 7 bases; unmatched bases: 11. This CDR3 has 17 residues. Per germline, CDR1 LNHDA and CDR2 SQIVND (reference sequence). The CDR3 is CASSTDTGGAGNSPLHF. The CDR3 DNA is TGTGCCAGTAGTACCGACACAGGGGGCGCGGGCAATTCACCCCTCCACTTT.

This chain uses TRBV11-1 with TRBJ2-7; either TRBD1 or TRBD2 may supply D (5 bases each). This CDR3 contains 16 residues. Per the germline V gene, CDR1 is SGHAT and CDR2 is FQDESV (reference sequence). V was trimmed by 3 bases and J by 4 bases, leaving 19 bases between them. The CDR3 nucleotides are TGTGCCAGCAGCTTGGGGCCCGGGACGGGGAAATACGAGCAGTACTTC. Residues: CASSLGPGTGKYEQYF.

The rearrangement joins TRBV19 to TRBJ2-3; D uncertain. Trimming cost V 1 base and J 6 bases, with 11 bases left between them. CDR1 is LNHDA and CDR2 is SQIVND in the germline V gene (reference sequence). CDR3 length: 14 residues. CDR3 protein: CASSIAQLSDTQYF. The CDR3 DNA reads as TGTGCCAGTAGTATAGCTCAGTTATCGGATACGCAGTATTTT.